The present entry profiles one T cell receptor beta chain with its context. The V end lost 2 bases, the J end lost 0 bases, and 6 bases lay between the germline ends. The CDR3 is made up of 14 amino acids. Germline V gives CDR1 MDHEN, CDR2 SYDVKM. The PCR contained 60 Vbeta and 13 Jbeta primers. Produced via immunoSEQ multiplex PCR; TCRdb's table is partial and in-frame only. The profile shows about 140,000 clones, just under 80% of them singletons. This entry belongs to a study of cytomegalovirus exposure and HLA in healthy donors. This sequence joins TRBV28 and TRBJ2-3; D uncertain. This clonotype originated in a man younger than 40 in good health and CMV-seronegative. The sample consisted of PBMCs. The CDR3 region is CASSLVTSTDTQYF. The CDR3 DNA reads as TGTGCCAGCAGTTTAGTGACTAGCACAGATACGCAGTATTTT. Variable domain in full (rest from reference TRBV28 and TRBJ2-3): DVKVTQSSRYLVKRTGEKVFLECVQDMDHENMFWYRQDPGLGLRLIYFSYDVKMKEKGDIPEGYSVSREKKERFSLILESASTNQTSMYLCASSLVTSTDTQYFGPGTRLTVL.